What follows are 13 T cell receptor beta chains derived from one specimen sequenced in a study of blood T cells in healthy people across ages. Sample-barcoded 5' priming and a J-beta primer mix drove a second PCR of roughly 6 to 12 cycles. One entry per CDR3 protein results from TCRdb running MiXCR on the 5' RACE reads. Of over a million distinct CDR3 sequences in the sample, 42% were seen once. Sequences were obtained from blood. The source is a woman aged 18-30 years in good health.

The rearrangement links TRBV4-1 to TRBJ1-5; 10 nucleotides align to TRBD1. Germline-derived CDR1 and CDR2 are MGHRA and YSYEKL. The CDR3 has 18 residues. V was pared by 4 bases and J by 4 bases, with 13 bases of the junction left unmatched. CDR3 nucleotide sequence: TGCGCCAGCAGCCTCCAGGGCGCCGGGACAGGGGTTAATCAGCCCCAGCATTTT. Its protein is CASSLQGAGTGVNQPQHF.

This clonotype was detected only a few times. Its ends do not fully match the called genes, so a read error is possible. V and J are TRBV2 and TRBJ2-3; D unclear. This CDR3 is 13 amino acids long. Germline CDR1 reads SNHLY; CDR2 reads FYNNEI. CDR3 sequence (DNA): TGTGCCAGCGGTGACCGCCCCCCAGATACGCAGTATTTT. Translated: CASGDRPPDTQYF.

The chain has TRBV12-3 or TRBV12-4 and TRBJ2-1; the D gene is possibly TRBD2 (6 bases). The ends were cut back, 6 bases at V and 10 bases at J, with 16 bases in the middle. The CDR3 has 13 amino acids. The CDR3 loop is CASRMGGTPEQFF. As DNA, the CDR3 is TGTGCCAGCAGAATGGGCGGGACTCCAGAGCAGTTCTTC.

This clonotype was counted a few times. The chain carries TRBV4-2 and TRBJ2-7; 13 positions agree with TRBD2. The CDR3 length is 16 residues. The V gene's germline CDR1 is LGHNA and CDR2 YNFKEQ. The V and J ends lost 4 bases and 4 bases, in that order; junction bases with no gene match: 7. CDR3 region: CASSPRGLAGEYEQYF. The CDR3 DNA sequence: TGTGCCAGCAGCCCCAGAGGACTAGCGGGAGAATACGAGCAGTACTTC.

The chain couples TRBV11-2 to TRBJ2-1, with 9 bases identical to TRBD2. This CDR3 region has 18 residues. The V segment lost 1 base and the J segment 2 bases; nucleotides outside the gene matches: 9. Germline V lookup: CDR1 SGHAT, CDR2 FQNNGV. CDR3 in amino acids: CASSLGALAGTAYNEQFF. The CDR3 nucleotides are TGTGCCAGCAGCTTAGGGGCACTAGCGGGTACCGCCTACAATGAGCAGTTCTTC.

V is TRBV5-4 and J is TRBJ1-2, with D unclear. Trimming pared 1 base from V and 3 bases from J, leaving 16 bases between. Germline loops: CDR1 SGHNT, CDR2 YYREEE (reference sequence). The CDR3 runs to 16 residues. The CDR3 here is CASSLSFLQSDYGYTF. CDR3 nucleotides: TGTGCCAGCAGCTTGTCTTTTTTACAGTCGGACTATGGCTACACCTTC.

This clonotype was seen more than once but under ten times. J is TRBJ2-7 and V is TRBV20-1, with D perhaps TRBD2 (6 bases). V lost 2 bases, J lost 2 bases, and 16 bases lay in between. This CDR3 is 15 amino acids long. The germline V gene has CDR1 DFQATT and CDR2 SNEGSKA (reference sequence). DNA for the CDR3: TGCAGTGCTAGACCCCCGGGACTTCTAACCTACGAGCAGTACTTC. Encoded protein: CSARPPGLLTYEQYF.

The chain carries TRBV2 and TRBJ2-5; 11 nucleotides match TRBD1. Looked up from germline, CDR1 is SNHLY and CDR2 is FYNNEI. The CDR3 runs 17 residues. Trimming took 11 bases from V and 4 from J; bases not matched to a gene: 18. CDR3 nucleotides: TGTGCCTCCACATTCCGGGACAGGGGGGCCAGTAGAGAGACCCAGTACTTC. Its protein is CASTFRDRGASRETQYF.

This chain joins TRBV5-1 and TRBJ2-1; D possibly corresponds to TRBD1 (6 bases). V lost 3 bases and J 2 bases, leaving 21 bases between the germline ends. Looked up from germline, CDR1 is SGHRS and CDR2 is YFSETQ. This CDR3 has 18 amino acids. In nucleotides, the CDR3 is TGCGCCAGCAGCTCAATAATTACAGGGATAAAGCCCTACAATGAGCAGTTCTTC. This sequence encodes CASSSIITGIKPYNEQFF.

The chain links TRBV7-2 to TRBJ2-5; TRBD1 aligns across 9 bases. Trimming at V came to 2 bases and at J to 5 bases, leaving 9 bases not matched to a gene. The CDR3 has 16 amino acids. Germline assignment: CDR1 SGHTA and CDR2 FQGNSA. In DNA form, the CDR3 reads TGTGCCAGCAGCTTAATAGACAGGGGGGAAGAGGAGACCCAGTACTTC. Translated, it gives CASSLIDRGEEETQYF.

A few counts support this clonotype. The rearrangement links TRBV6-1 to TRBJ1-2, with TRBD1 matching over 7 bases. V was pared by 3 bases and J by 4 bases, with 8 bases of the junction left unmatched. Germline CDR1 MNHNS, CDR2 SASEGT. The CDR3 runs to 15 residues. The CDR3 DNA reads TGTGCCAGCAGTGATTATGTACAGGGGCGCTATGGCTACACCTTC. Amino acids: CASSDYVQGRYGYTF.

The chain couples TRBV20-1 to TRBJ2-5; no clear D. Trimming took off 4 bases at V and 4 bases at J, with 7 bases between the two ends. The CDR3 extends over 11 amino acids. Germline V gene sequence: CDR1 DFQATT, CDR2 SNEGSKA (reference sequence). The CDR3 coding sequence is TGCAGTGCTAATGAGCGAGAGACCCAGTACTTC. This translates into CSANERETQYF.

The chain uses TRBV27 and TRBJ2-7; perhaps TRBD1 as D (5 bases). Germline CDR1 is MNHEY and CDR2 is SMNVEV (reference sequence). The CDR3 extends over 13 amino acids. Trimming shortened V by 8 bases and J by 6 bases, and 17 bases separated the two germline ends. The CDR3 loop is CASSLGVPAEQYF. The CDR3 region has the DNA TGTGCCAGCTCCCTAGGGGTTCCGGCCGAGCAGTACTTC.